A selection of T cell receptor beta chains follows, all from one sample in a study of blood T cell repertoires in COVID-19. Profiled with immunoSEQ multiplex PCR; TCRdb holds only in-frame clones, not every one. The sample consists of fewer than 200,000 clones, 79% of them appearing once. Material: peripheral blood. All receptors come from a woman aged 55-75 years with COVID-19, enrolled during active disease. The CDR3 runs from the conserved cysteine through the conserved F or W. D genes are given only for firm matches. Clone size is given for some rows only: seen once, a few or many times, or a class if the clone is expanded.

J gene | clone size | V gene | D gene | CDR3 protein | CDR3 DNA
TRBJ2-2 | - | TRBV27 | - | CASGEGLNTGELFF | TGTGCCAGCGGAGAGGGACTTAACACCGGGGAGCTGTTTTTT
TRBJ2-3 | - | TRBV20-1 | - | CSASGFGGDTQYF | TGCAGTGCTAGTGGTTTTGGCGGAGATACGCAGTATTTT
TRBJ2-1 | - | TRBV5-8 | - | CASSLMNERNEQFF | TGTGCCAGCAGCTTGATGAATGAACGGAATGAGCAGTTCTTC
TRBJ2-7 | - | TRBV7-2 | - | CASSRLVAAPYEQYF | TGTGCCAGCAGCCGTTTAGTGGCAGCGCCCTACGAGCAGTACTTC
TRBJ2-1 | - | TRBV21-1 | - | CASSIGLAGDEVRSYNEQFF | TGTGCCAGCAGCATTGGACTAGCGGGAGACGAAGTTCGCTCCTACAATGAGCAGTTCTTC
TRBJ2-5 | - | TRBV24-1 | - | CATSHLQAETQYF | TGTGCCACCAGTCACTTGCAGGCAGAGACCCAGTACTTC
TRBJ2-1 | once | TRBV6-1 | - | CASSGRQGTGGDEQFF | TGTGCCAGCAGTGGCCGACAGGGGACGGGGGGCGATGAGCAGTTCTTC
TRBJ2-3 | - | TRBV19 | TRBD1 | CASSPRTGWVIDTQYF | TGTGCCAGTAGTCCACGGACAGGGTGGGTAATCGATACGCAGTATTTT
TRBJ2-1 | - | TRBV7-6 | TRBD2 | CASTGGASGYNEQFF | TGTGCCAGCACCGGGGGGGCTAGCGGCTACAATGAGCAGTTCTTC
TRBJ1-2 | - | TRBV28 | - | CASSLSPASYGYTF | TGTGCCAGCAGTTTATCTCCAGCTAGCTATGGCTACACCTTC
TRBJ2-1 | few | TRBV4-1 | TRBD2 | CASSQDPGGWVSYNEQFF | TGCGCCAGCAGCCAAGATCCGGGGGGTTGGGTTTCCTACAATGAGCAGTTCTTC
TRBJ2-5 | - | TRBV4-2 | TRBD1 | CASSRGGQVLQETQYF | TGTGCCAGCAGCCGTGGGGGACAGGTCCTCCAAGAGACCCAGTACTTC
TRBJ2-3 | - | TRBV7-8 | TRBD2 | CASSKWLLAGVPDTQYF | TGTGCCAGCAGCAAGTGGTTATTAGCGGGAGTCCCCGATACGCAGTATTTT
TRBJ2-4 | - | TRBV6-2/TRBV6-3 | TRBD2 | CASSWEGNIQYF | TGTGCCAGCAGTTGGGAGGGAAACATTCAGTACTTC
TRBJ1-1 | - | TRBV19 | - | CASSKDRNTEAFF | TGTGCCAGTAGTAAGGACAGGAACACTGAAGCTTTCTTT
TRBJ2-5 | - | TRBV3-1/TRBV3-2 | TRBD2 | CASSHLLAGTRETQYF | TGTGCCAGCAGCCACCTTCTAGCGGGCACCCGAGAGACCCAGTACTTC
TRBJ2-2 | - | TRBV25-1 | TRBD1 | CASSAKGQGFSGELFF | TGTGCCAGCAGTGCAAAGGGACAGGGGTTCAGCGGGGAGCTGTTTTTT
TRBJ1-5 | - | TRBV2 | - | CASSLQQNQPQHF | TGTGCCAGCAGCCTACAGCAAAATCAGCCCCAGCATTTT
TRBJ2-2 | - | TRBV3-1/TRBV3-2 | - | CASSQRLGGTGELFF | TGTGCCAGCAGCCAGCGCCTGGGGGGCACCGGGGAGCTGTTTTTT
TRBJ1-3 | - | TRBV19 | - | CASRQQGIYSGNTIYF | TGTGCCAGTAGGCAACAGGGTATCTACTCTGGAAACACCATATATTTT
TRBJ2-1 | few | TRBV7-2 | - | CASSLAWRSGHNEQFF | TGTGCCAGCAGCTTAGCATGGAGAAGCGGCCACAATGAGCAGTTCTTC
TRBJ2-1 | once | TRBV13 | TRBD2 | CASSLGRGGSYNEQFF | TGTGCCAGCAGCTTAGGGCGGGGGGGAAGTTACAATGAGCAGTTCTTC
TRBJ1-6 | - | TRBV7-2 | - | CASSPRQDGYSPLHF | TGTGCCAGCAGCCCAAGACAGGACGGTTATTCACCCCTCCACTTT
TRBJ2-5 | - | TRBV6-5 | - | CASSRRPQETQYF | TGTGCCAGCAGCCGTCGTCCCCAAGAGACCCAGTACTTC
TRBJ1-2 | - | TRBV6-1 | - | CASSEGYSRFHIYGYTF | TGTGCCAGCAGTGAAGGGTATTCGAGGTTCCACATTTATGGCTACACCTTC
TRBJ2-2 | - | TRBV19 | - | CASSSRIGELFF | TGTGCCAGTAGTTCGAGGATCGGGGAGCTGTTTTTT